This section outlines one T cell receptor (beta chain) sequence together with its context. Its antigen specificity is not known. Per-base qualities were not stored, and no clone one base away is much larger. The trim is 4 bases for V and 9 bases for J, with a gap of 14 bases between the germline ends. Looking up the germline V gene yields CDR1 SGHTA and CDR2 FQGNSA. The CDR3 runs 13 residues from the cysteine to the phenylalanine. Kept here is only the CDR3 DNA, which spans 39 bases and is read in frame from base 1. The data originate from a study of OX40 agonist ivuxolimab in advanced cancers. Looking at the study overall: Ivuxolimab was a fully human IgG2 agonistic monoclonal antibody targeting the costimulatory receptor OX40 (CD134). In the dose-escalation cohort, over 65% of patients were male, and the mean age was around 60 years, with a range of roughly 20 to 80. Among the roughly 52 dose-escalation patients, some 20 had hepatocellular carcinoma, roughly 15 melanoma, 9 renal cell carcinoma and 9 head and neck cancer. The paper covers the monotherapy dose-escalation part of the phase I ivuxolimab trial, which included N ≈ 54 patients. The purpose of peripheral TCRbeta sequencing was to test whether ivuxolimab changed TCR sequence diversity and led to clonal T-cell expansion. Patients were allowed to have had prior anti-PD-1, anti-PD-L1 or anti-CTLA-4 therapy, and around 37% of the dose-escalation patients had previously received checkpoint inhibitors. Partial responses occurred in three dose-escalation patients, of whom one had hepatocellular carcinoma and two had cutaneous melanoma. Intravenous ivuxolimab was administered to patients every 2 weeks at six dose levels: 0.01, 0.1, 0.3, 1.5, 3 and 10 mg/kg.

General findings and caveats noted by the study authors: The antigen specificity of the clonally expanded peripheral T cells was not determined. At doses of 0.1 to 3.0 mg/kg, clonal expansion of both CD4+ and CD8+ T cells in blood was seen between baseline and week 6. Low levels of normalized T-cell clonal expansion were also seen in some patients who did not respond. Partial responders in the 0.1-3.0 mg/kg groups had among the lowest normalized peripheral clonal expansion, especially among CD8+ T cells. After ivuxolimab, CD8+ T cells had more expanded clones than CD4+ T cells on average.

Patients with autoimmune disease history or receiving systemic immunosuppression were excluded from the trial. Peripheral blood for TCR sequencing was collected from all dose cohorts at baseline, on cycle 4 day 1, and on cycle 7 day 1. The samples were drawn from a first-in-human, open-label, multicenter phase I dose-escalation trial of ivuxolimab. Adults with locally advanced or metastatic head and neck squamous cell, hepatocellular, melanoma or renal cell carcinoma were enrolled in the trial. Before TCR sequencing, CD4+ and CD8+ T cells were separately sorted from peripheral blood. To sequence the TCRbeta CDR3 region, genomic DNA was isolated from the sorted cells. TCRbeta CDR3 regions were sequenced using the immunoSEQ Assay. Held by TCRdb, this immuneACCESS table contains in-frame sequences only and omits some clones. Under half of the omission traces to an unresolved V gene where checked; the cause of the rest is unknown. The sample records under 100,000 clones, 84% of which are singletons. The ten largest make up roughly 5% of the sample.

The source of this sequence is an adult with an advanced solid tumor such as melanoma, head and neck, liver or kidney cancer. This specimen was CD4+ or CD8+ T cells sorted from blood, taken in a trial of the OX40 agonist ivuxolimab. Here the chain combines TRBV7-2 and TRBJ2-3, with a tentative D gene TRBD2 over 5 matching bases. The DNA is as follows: TGTGCCAGCAGCTCTCCACCGAGCGGCACGCAGTATTTT. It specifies CASSSPPSGTQYF.